The entry that follows covers one T cell receptor beta chain sequence. Germline V gene data show CDR1 as DFQATT and CDR2 as SNEGSKA (reference sequence). The CDR3 runs to 10 residues. V was shortened by 3 bases and J by 9 bases, with 6 bases between the two germline ends. This sample is part of a study of OX40 agonist ivuxolimab in advanced cancers. Overall study context: Patients took ivuxolimab, an agonistic anti-OX40 (CD134) antibody. At doses from 0.01 to 10 mg/kg, patients were given intravenous ivuxolimab every 2 weeks.

Sampled blood was obtained at baseline, cycle 4 day 1, and cycle 7 day 1. Data came from immunoSEQ multiplex PCR; TCRdb stores just in-frame clones and leaves some out. The table lists about 68,000 clones, 90% to 95% of them singletons. The chain couples TRBV20-1 to TRBJ2-1, with no clear D. This clonotype originated in an adult with an advanced solid tumor such as melanoma, head and neck, liver or kidney cancer. The material was CD4+ or CD8+ T cells sorted from blood, obtained in a trial of the OX40 agonist ivuxolimab. The CDR3 region has the DNA TGCAGTGCTAGGATTGTTGAGCAGTTCTTC. Translation: CSARIVEQFF.